The 4 T cell receptor beta chains reported below all come from one sample, sequenced in a study of T cell responses to AZD1222 COVID-19 vaccine. Produced via immunoSEQ multiplex PCR; TCRdb's table is partial and in-frame only. The data contain more than 120,000 clones, approximately 91% of them singletons. The specimen comprised peripheral blood, sampled 28 days after the second dose of the MenACWY control vaccine. Receptor source: an adult who received the MenACWY meningococcal vaccine as a control.

For this clone: The same CDR3 also results from other DNA sequences found in this sample. The chain employs TRBV9 and TRBJ1-1; D possibly corresponds to TRBD1 (6 bases). Between the trimmed V and J ends, which lost 0 bases and 8 bases, there was a span of 11 bases. The CDR3 length is 13 residues. Looked up from germline, CDR1 is SGDLS and CDR2 is YYNGEE. CDR3 in amino acids: CASSVALGTEAFF. Written as DNA, the CDR3 is TGTGCCAGCAGCGTAGCTTTGGGGACAGAAGCTTTCTTT.

This clone was counted a few times. The chain recombines TRBV11-3 with TRBJ2-4, with D perhaps matching TRBD1 (5 bases). There are 18 residues in the CDR3. V was trimmed by 0 bases and J by 3 bases, leaving 18 bases between them. Germline CDR1 SGHNT, CDR2 YENEEA. The CDR3 DNA follows: TGTGCCAGCAGCTTAGATCTGGGCAGGGCCTTTGGCAAAAACATTCAGTACTTC. This gives the protein CASSLDLGRAFGKNIQYF.

The gene calls are TRBV2 and TRBJ1-4; D remains unclear. The CDR3 spans 15 residues. The V end was cut by 4 bases, the J end by 0 bases, with 9 bases between. CDR1 SNHLY and CDR2 FYNNEI come from the germline V gene. The CDR3 sequence is CASSAYTTTNEKLFF. CDR3 DNA: TGTGCCAGCAGTGCTTACACCACAACTAATGAAAAACTGTTTTTT.

This CDR3 reads CASSQASGGDYEQYF. The CDR3, as DNA: TGTGCCAGCAGCCAGGCTAGCGGGGGGGACTACGAGCAGTACTTC. The V gene is TRBV3-1 (or the pseudogene TRBV3-2), the J gene TRBJ2-7; 12 bases are a match to TRBD2. Germline V gene lookup returns CDR1 LGHDT and CDR2 YNNKEL (reference sequence). J lost 3 bases, V lost 3 bases, and 3 bases had no gene match. The CDR3 contains 15 residues.